These 31 T cell receptor beta chains were sequenced from one sample in a study of identical twins. TCRdb re-analysed the 5' RACE reads in MiXCR, keeping a single row per CDR3 protein. There are 1.5 million or so distinct CDR3 sequences in the sample; about 31% occur only once, and 0.25% to 0.3% lies in the top ten. The source material was cord blood. These receptors all come from a newborn girl in good health.

This clonotype has ten or more counts. V and J are TRBV5-1 and TRBJ1-2, with D unclear. Trimming took 1 base from V and 6 from J, leaving 10 bases between them. The CDR3 is 13 amino acids. The germline CDR1 and CDR2 sequences are SGHRS and YFSETQ. The CDR3 region has the DNA TGCGCCAGCAGCTTGATAGGGAAAGATGGCTACACCTTC. It yields the protein CASSLIGKDGYTF.

This clonotype was seen a single time. This rearrangement joins TRBV5-5 to TRBJ1-1; 8 nucleotides match TRBD1. After removal of 7 bases from V and 3 bases from J, the junction contained 5 bases not matched to a gene. Germline CDR1 and CDR2: SGHKS and YYEKEE (reference sequence). The CDR3 has 13 amino acids. DNA of the CDR3: TGTGCCAGCGGCGGGGGACAGGACACTGAAGCTTTCTTT. Its translation is CASGGGQDTEAFF. Filled out from reference TRBV5-5 and TRBJ1-1, the complete variable domain reads DAGVTQSPTHLIKTRGQQVTLRCSPISGHKSVSWYQQVLGQGPQFIFQYYEKEERGRGNFPDRFSARQFPNYSSELNVNALLLGDSALYLCASGGGQDTEAFFGQGTRLTVV.

The chain uses TRBV7-9 and TRBJ1-1; possible D gene TRBD1, 5 bases. The CDR3 runs 15 residues. V lost 1 base and J 1 base, leaving 10 bases between the germline ends. Germline V gives CDR1 SEHNR, CDR2 FQNEAQ (reference sequence). Written as DNA, the CDR3 is TGTGCCAGCAGCTTAGACAGGAAGAGGAACACTGAAGCTTTCTTT. Translated, it gives CASSLDRKRNTEAFF.

V and J are TRBV20-1 and TRBJ1-2, with D hard to call. There are 13 residues in the CDR3. CDR1 and CDR2 from the germline V gene are DFQATT and SNEGSKA (reference sequence). V was trimmed by 3 bases and J by 6 bases, leaving 14 bases between them. DNA for the CDR3: TGCAGTGCTAGTATCTACTCCGGGGATGGCTACACCTTC. It codes for CSASIYSGDGYTF.

The chain employs TRBV7-2 and TRBJ2-1; D may be TRBD2 (5 bases). CDR3 length: 15 amino acids. Germline V gene data show CDR1 as SGHTA and CDR2 as FQGNSA. The germline V and J ends were trimmed by 2 bases and 8 bases, with 16 bases remaining between them. CDR3 DNA sequence: TGTGCCAGCAGCTTACAGCGGTCGGAAAGCGATGAGCAGTTCTTC. It codes for CASSLQRSESDEQFF.

This clonotype was recorded a few times. Here the CDR3 reads CASRTTGDYNEQFF. The CDR3 bases are TGTGCCAGCAGAACCACAGGGGACTACAATGAGCAGTTCTTC. The chain joins TRBV6-5 to TRBJ2-1, with TRBD1 identical over 7 bases. This CDR3 contains 14 residues. CDR1 and CDR2 from the germline V gene are MNHEY and SVGAGI. V shed 6 bases, J shed 3 bases, and the junction held 5 bases outside the gene matches.

This clonotype was counted only a few times. The J gene is TRBJ2-3, the V gene TRBV9, with 9 bases identical to TRBD1. With V trimmed by 7 bases and J by 9 bases, 0 bases remained unmatched. The CDR3 is made up of 10 amino acids. CDR1 SGDLS and CDR2 YYNGEE come from the germline V gene. The CDR3 loop is CASGQGTQYF. DNA of the CDR3: TGTGCCAGCGGACAGGGGACGCAGTATTTT.

This chain links TRBV24-1 with TRBJ2-2; TRBD1 aligns across 10 bases. The CDR3 covers 16 residues. Germline V lookup: CDR1 KGHDR, CDR2 SFDVKD. J lost 6 bases, V lost 2 bases, and 5 bases had no gene match. CDR3 nucleotide sequence: TGTGCCACCAGTGATTCCCCGGGACAGGGGTCCGGGGAGCTGTTTTTT. Its translation is CATSDSPGQGSGELFF.

In its sample, this clonotype was seen a few times. The V call is TRBV9, the J call TRBJ1-2, with D tentatively TRBD1 (6 bases). V was trimmed by 6 bases and J by 4 bases, leaving 13 bases between them. The CDR3 consists of 13 residues. CDR1 and CDR2 (germline): SGDLS, YYNGEE. In DNA, the CDR3 is TGTGCCAGCACTACAGGGACTTTCTATGGCTACACCTTC. The encoded protein is CASTTGTFYGYTF.

This clonotype was detected only a few times. The V call is TRBV2, the J call TRBJ2-7, with no clear D. The germline V gene encodes CDR1 SNHLY and CDR2 FYNNEI. CDR3 size: 12 residues. V dropped 5 bases and J dropped 6 bases, with 11 bases sitting between them. CDR3 sequence: CASSPTSGEQYF. The CDR3 coding sequence is TGTGCCAGCAGTCCGACTTCTGGCGAGCAGTACTTC.

This clonotype was detected a few times. The chain links TRBV4-2 to TRBJ1-1; the D is unclear. Per the germline V gene, CDR1 is LGHNA and CDR2 is YNFKEQ. V lost 1 base and J 3 bases, leaving 9 bases between the germline ends. This CDR3 region has 14 residues. CDR3 residues: CASSQVGSYTEAFF. DNA for the CDR3: TGTGCCAGCAGCCAAGTCGGCAGCTACACTGAAGCTTTCTTT.

This rearrangement joins TRBV7-9 to TRBJ2-1, with TRBD2 matching over 8 bases. With 0 bases clipped from V and 5 bases from J, the junction kept 6 bases outside the gene matches. Germline CDR1 SEHNR, CDR2 FQNEAQ (reference sequence). This CDR3 is built from 16 residues. The DNA for the CDR3 is TGTGCCAGCAGCTTAGCGAAGCGGGAGCTCGACAATGAGCAGTTCTTC. Its protein product is CASSLAKRELDNEQFF.

Worth noting for this clonotype: At one boundary the junction diverges from the germline segment, which might be a read error. The chain links TRBV6-1 to TRBJ2-5, with a weak D call TRBD2 (5 bases). The tail of the sequence fits TRBJ2-7 better, so the J call may be wrong. CDR1 and CDR2 (germline): MNHNS, SASEGT. The CDR3 runs 13 residues. The CDR3 bases are TGTGTCAGCAGTCCTCTAGCTACGGCCGAGCAGTACTTC. Protein: CVSSPLATAEQYF.

This rearrangement joins TRBV28 to TRBJ2-1, with 8 bases matching TRBD2. Losses at the gene ends were 6 bases for V and 3 bases for J; bases not matched to a gene: 7. The CDR3 is 15 residues long. Germline CDR1 reads MDHEN; CDR2 reads SYDVKM. The CDR3 protein is CASRSGSIGYNEQFF. The CDR3, as DNA: TGTGCCAGCAGAAGCGGGAGTATTGGCTACAATGAGCAGTTCTTC.

The V call is TRBV6-9, the J call TRBJ2-3; 9 nucleotides match TRBD2. Germline assignment: CDR1 MNHGY and CDR2 SVAAGI. The trim removed 4 bases at V and 4 bases at J, leaving 6 bases unmatched. The CDR3 consists of 15 residues. The CDR3 DNA is TGTGCCAGCAGTTTAAAGCGGGGGGCGGCAGATACGCAGTATTTT. This translates into CASSLKRGAADTQYF.

This clonotype came up a few times. This chain links TRBV6-2 or TRBV6-3 with TRBJ2-3; no definite D call. The CDR3 has 15 amino acids. Germline-derived CDR1 and CDR2 are MNHEY and SVGEGT. The ends were cut back, 1 base at V and 1 base at J, with 9 bases in the middle. This CDR3 is CASSYFGLRTDTQYF. CDR3 nucleotide sequence: TGTGCCAGCAGTTACTTCGGGTTGCGCACAGATACGCAGTATTTT.

This chain connects TRBV28 to TRBJ2-1, with a possible D match to TRBD2 (6 bases). Germline-derived CDR1 and CDR2 are MDHEN and SYDVKM. This CDR3 is 15 amino acids long. The V end was cut by 1 base, the J end by 4 bases, with 11 bases between. This CDR3 reads CASSLSFRGYNEQFF. In nucleotides, the CDR3 is TGTGCCAGCAGTTTATCTTTTCGGGGGTACAATGAGCAGTTCTTC.

To note about this clonotype: A read error may explain this, as a much larger clone is one base away. The genes are TRBV5-5 and TRBJ2-3; the match to TRBD2 covers 7 bases. The ends lost 0 bases at V and 2 bases at J; junction bases unmatched: 9. CDR3 length equals 17 residues. The germline V gene has CDR1 SGHKS and CDR2 YYEKEE (reference sequence). This CDR3 reads CASSLGASGSYTDTQYF. As DNA, the CDR3 is TGTGCCAGCAGCTTGGGGGCTAGCGGATCCTACACAGATACGCAGTATTTT.

Only a few counts were recorded for this clonotype. The chain couples TRBV6-2 or TRBV6-3 to TRBJ2-1; 11 bases are a match to TRBD1. This CDR3 has 18 amino acids. Germline CDR1 and CDR2: MNHEY and SVGEGT. J gave up 3 bases and V 6 bases, and 13 bases lay outside the gene matches. This chain's CDR3 is CASSHGTGGGRVYNEQFF. In nucleotides, the CDR3 is TGTGCCAGCAGCCATGGGACAGGGGGGGGGAGAGTCTACAATGAGCAGTTCTTC.

Details on this clonotype: A junction boundary mismatches the germline segment, possibly from a read error. This chain links TRBV3-1 with TRBJ2-3, with D possibly TRBD2 on 6 matching bases. This CDR3 has 15 residues. Germline V gene data show CDR1 as LGHDT and CDR2 as YNNKEL (reference sequence). The DNA of the CDR3 is TGTGCCAGTAGCCAAGATGTTAGCGGCCCAGATACGCAGTATTTT. It yields the protein CASSQDVSGPDTQYF.

The table lists this clonotype with many counts. The chain is built from TRBV29-1 and TRBJ2-5; D is perhaps TRBD1 or TRBD2 (5 bases each). Germline V lookup: CDR1 SQVTM, CDR2 ANQGSEA. The CDR3 length is 13 residues. V lost 4 bases, J lost 2 bases, and 11 bases lay in between. CDR3 DNA sequence: TGCAGCGTTGGGGGACGGCTACAAGAGACCCAGTACTTC. Translated: CSVGGRLQETQYF.

V is TRBV20-1 and J is TRBJ1-1; D is unclear. The V end was cut by 2 bases, the J end by 4 bases, with 14 bases between. The CDR3 extends over 14 amino acids. Germline CDR1 and CDR2: DFQATT and SNEGSKA (reference sequence). The CDR3 sequence: CSARPSPLFTEAFF. The CDR3 nucleotides read TGCAGTGCTAGACCCTCCCCATTATTCACTGAAGCTTTCTTT.

This clonotype has at least ten counts. The chain carries TRBV7-9 and TRBJ1-4; TRBD1 aligns across 8 bases. V lost 6 bases and J lost 8; bases outside the gene matches: 8. Looked up from germline, CDR1 is SEHNR and CDR2 is FQNEAQ (reference sequence). The CDR3 covers 14 residues. This CDR3 is CASSLDRVNEKLFF. The CDR3 region has the DNA TGTGCCAGCAGTTTGGACAGGGTTAACGAAAAACTGTTTTTT.

J is TRBJ1-5 and V is TRBV27; D unclear. The germline CDR1 and CDR2 sequences are MNHEY and SMNVEV (reference sequence). This CDR3 spans 15 amino acids. The V gene lost 5 bases and the J gene lost 2 bases, with 13 bases spanning the gap. DNA for the CDR3: TGTGCCAGCAGTGCGCAGGTTTCGGGCAATCAGCCCCAGCATTTT. Protein: CASSAQVSGNQPQHF.

The chain joins TRBV20-1 to TRBJ1-6; 7 nucleotides agree with TRBD1. CDR1 is DFQATT, CDR2 SNEGSKA, per germline (reference sequence). This CDR3 is built from 15 residues. The ends lost 8 bases at V and 5 bases at J; junction bases unmatched: 12. This CDR3 reads CSQTKTTGDNSPLHF. The CDR3 DNA reads as TGCAGTCAAACGAAGACCACAGGGGATAATTCACCCCTCCACTTT.

This sequence joins TRBV28 and TRBJ2-7; tentatively, D is TRBD1 or TRBD2 (5 bases each). Trimming took off 5 bases at V and 3 bases at J, with 14 bases between the two ends. The CDR3 totals 14 residues. Germline V gene lookup returns CDR1 MDHEN and CDR2 SYDVKM. The CDR3 reads CASSPGARLYEQYF. The CDR3 coding sequence is TGTGCCAGCAGTCCCGGGGCCAGACTCTACGAGCAGTACTTC.

This clonotype was recorded a few times. The V and J genes are TRBV29-1 and TRBJ1-1; D may be TRBD1 (6 bases). Between the trimmed V and J ends, which lost 4 bases and 4 bases, there was a span of 13 bases. The germline V gene encodes CDR1 SQVTM and CDR2 ANQGSEA. The CDR3 has 13 residues. The CDR3 DNA is TGCAGCGTTGTAGGGGGGCTGAGCACTGAAGCTTTCTTT. Translation: CSVVGGLSTEAFF.

The V gene is TRBV4-1, the J gene TRBJ1-2; 7 nucleotides line up with TRBD1. The V and J ends lost 0 bases and 3 bases, in that order; junction bases with no gene match: 4. Germline CDR1 reads MGHRA; CDR2 reads YSYEKL. The CDR3 length is 15 residues. CDR3 loop: CASSQDLTGYYGYTF. The DNA for the CDR3 is TGCGCCAGCAGCCAAGACTTGACAGGGTACTATGGCTACACCTTC.

This chain uses TRBV7-2 with TRBJ2-1; 11 positions agree with TRBD2. The trim removed 6 bases at V and 9 bases at J, leaving 10 bases unmatched. CDR1 and CDR2 (germline): SGHTA, FQGNSA. The CDR3 spans 15 residues. This CDR3 reads CASSDSGGASGEQFF. In DNA form, the CDR3 reads TGTGCCAGCAGTGATAGCGGGGGGGCTTCAGGTGAGCAGTTCTTC.

The rearrangement joins TRBV4-1 to TRBJ2-3, with D uncertain. There are 15 residues in the CDR3. V lost 0 bases, J lost 0 bases, and 7 bases lay in between. CDR1 MGHRA and CDR2 YSYEKL come from the germline V gene. CDR3 amino acids: CASSQDRLSTDTQYF. The CDR3 nucleotides read TGCGCCAGCAGCCAAGATCGTCTTAGCACAGATACGCAGTATTTT.

J is TRBJ2-5 and V is TRBV6-5, with D possibly being TRBD2 (5 bases). Germline assignment: CDR1 MNHEY and CDR2 SVGAGI. V shed 1 base and J shed 6 bases, with 12 bases lying between them. The CDR3 has 14 residues. CDR3 DNA sequence: TGTGCCAGCAGTTACTATAAGCGGCCAAAGACCCAGTACTTC. Its translation is CASSYYKRPKTQYF.